The entry below describes one TCR beta chain. Antigen: not known. V lost 2 bases and J lost 6, with 10 bases in between. Per germline, CDR1 ENHRY and CDR2 SYGVKD. The CDR3 consists of 13 residues. The data originate from a study of T-cell memory formation after mild COVID-19. Findings and caveats of the study: The finding that pre-infection memory included some responding clones suggested that cross-reactive memory joined.

Using its own MiXCR run on the 5' RACE reads, TCRdb lists one record per CDR3 protein. The sample lists about 82,000 distinct CDR3 sequences; about 15% were seen once. The chain combines TRBV10-3 with TRBJ1-1, with a possible D match to TRBD1 (6 bases). What was sequenced was PBMCs or a T cell subset sorted from them (not recorded which). This clonotype was obtained from a man in his late teens or twenties who had mild COVID-19 (a few samples of this study predate the infection). Cell type and time point are not known. As DNA, the CDR3 is TGTGCCATCAGTGAGAAAACAGGGTCTGAAGCTTTCTTT. Amino acids: CAISEKTGSEAFF.